Sequencing of this T cell receptor beta chain was carried out in a study of neurological immune-mediated disorders. Study results and caveats: In HTLV-1-associated myelopathy, TCR clonal expansion was greatest, whereas multiple sclerosis had the least, falling below healthy controls.

This clonotype was detected ten times or more. What it recognizes is unknown. The CDR3 is made up of 11 amino acids. Germline assignment: CDR1 LGHNA and CDR2 YNFKEQ. Deletions cut 3 bases from V and 6 bases from J, with 4 bases between. It was from 2 million PBMCs stored at -80 C that the unsorted libraries were obtained. Synthesis of cDNA used 5'RACE (with 10-nucleotide random UMIs). TCRdb fed the 5' RACE reads into MiXCR, producing one record per CDR3 protein. Of approximately 58,000 distinct CDR3 sequences listed, approximately 10% are singletons. The V call is TRBV4-2, the J call TRBJ2-3, with D hard to call. The sequenced sample consisted of PBMCs. The receptor was isolated from a man between 60 and 75 years old in good health. For the CDR3, the DNA is TGTGCCAGCAGCCAGGGTGATACGCAGTATTTT. It encodes CASSQGDTQYF.